This T cell receptor beta chain was identified in a study of blood T cell repertoires in COVID-19. For the study at large: There were acute and convalescent COVID-19 samples, and they came from the United States, Italy and Spain. Sources were T cells, B-cell-depleted T cells, or PBMCs; the material itself was cDNA or gDNA.

In the study's own analysis: Estimation of nucleated cell counts was performed using reference gene primer amplification. Clones were sequenced by immunoSEQ multiplex PCR, and TCRdb holds only the in-frame ones, with some missing. V and J calls and clone size follow that table, whereas D and trimming were derived from the DNA. The sample has 250,000 or so clones, 88% seen once. V was pared by 4 bases and J by 8 bases, with 12 bases of the junction left unmatched. CDR1 SGHNT and CDR2 YYREEE come from the germline V gene (reference sequence). The CDR3 runs to 17 residues. The V gene is TRBV5-4, the J gene TRBJ1-4; TRBD1 matches at 12 bases. What was sequenced was peripheral blood. The TCR comes from a young woman with acute or convalescent COVID-19. Here the CDR3 reads CASSPPGQGASGEKLFF. Written as DNA, the CDR3 is TGTGCCAGCAGCCCACCGGGACAGGGGGCATCAGGGGAAAAACTGTTTTTT.